A single sample is the source of the 21 T cell receptor beta chains below, sequenced in a study of blood T cell repertoires in COVID-19. Generated by immunoSEQ multiplex PCR, the TCRdb table keeps only in-frame clones and is missing some. The sample has about 39,000 clones, over 65% seen once. The sequenced sample was peripheral blood. Source of these receptors: a man aged 50 or older with active or convalescent COVID-19.

The chain is built from TRBV7-7 and TRBJ2-5; 7 positions match TRBD2. Germline values: CDR1 SSHAT, CDR2 FNYEAQ (reference sequence). V trimming: 4 bases; J trimming: 7 bases; junction bases outside the gene matches: 15. This CDR3 is 16 amino acids long. The CDR3 loop reads CASSSHPLGGTGTQYF. CDR3 sequence (DNA): TGTGCCAGCAGCTCCCATCCATTGGGAGGGACGGGGACCCAGTACTTC.

The table lists this clone with a few counts. This chain uses TRBV10-3 with TRBJ2-1; 7 bases are a match to TRBD2. This CDR3 region has 16 residues. CDR1 ENHRY and CDR2 SYGVKD come from the germline V gene. Trimming at V came to 2 bases and at J to 1 base, leaving 5 bases not matched to a gene. This CDR3 is CAISEIGGDSYNEQFF. The DNA of the CDR3 is TGTGCCATCAGTGAGATTGGGGGGGATTCCTACAATGAGCAGTTCTTC.

In its sample, this clone was seen a few times. The chain carries TRBV4-1 and TRBJ1-2, with TRBD1 matching 12 bases. V was pared by 4 bases and J by 4 bases, with 7 bases of the junction left unmatched. This CDR3 is 16 amino acids long. Germline lookup yields CDR1 MGHRA and CDR2 YSYEKL. The CDR3: CASSPSGTGGFYGYTF. In DNA, the CDR3 is TGCGCCAGCAGCCCTTCCGGGACAGGGGGCTTCTATGGCTACACCTTC.

This clone counts as medium-sized. The V gene is TRBV27, the J gene TRBJ2-2; perhaps TRBD2 as D (5 bases). V was cut by 3 bases and J by 4 bases, with 12 bases left in between. Per germline, CDR1 MNHEY and CDR2 SMNVEV (reference sequence). The length of the CDR3 is 15 residues. The CDR3: CASSFLYRGTGELFF. Written as DNA, the CDR3 is TGTGCCAGCAGTTTCCTATACCGGGGCACCGGGGAGCTGTTTTTT.

This clone was found once. V is TRBV10-3 and J is TRBJ1-5; D is ambiguous. Trimming pared 3 bases from V and 5 bases from J, leaving 11 bases between. The CDR3 has 14 residues. The V gene's germline CDR1 is ENHRY and CDR2 SYGVKD. CDR3 DNA: TGTGCCATCAGTGATCAAAGTAACTATCAGCCCCAGCATTTT. Its protein product is CAISDQSNYQPQHF.

The chain employs TRBV5-1 and TRBJ1-1; weak D call: TRBD1 (6 bases). Germline V gene data show CDR1 as SGHRS and CDR2 as YFSETQ. Trimming shortened V by 4 bases and J by 6 bases, and 22 bases separated the two germline ends. This CDR3 spans 16 amino acids. Here the CDR3 DNA reads TGCGCCAGCAGCGTACAGGGAAGGGCAGCCAGGGCTGAAGCTTTCTTT. It translates to CASSVQGRAARAEAFF. Full variable domain (remainder filled in from reference TRBV5-1 and TRBJ1-1): KAGVTQTPRYLIKTRGQQVTLSCSPISGHRSVSWYQQTPGQGLQFLFEYFSETQRNKGNFPGRFSGRQFSNSRSEMNVSTLELGDSALYLCASSVQGRAARAEAFFGQGTRLTVV.

In this sample, this clone turned up a few times. The chain couples TRBV5-5 to TRBJ1-5, with TRBD1 as a possible D gene (5 bases). The germline V gene has CDR1 SGHKS and CDR2 YYEKEE (reference sequence). This CDR3 contains 14 residues. V lost 4 bases, J lost 3 bases, and 11 bases lay in between. The CDR3 bases are TGTGCCAGCAGCCCCCTGGACAACAATCAGCCCCAGCATTTT. This codes for CASSPLDNNQPQHF.

V and J are TRBV12-3 or TRBV12-4 and TRBJ1-5; D not resolved. Trimming removed 3 bases at V and 4 bases at J, with 7 bases between. The length of the CDR3 is 13 residues. CDR3 DNA: TGTGCCAGCAGTTTCGCGGCGAATCAGCCCCAGCATTTT. Translating gives CASSFAANQPQHF.

The chain carries TRBV6-1 and TRBJ2-3; 12 nucleotides line up with TRBD2. From germline, CDR1 is MNHNS and CDR2 SASEGT. The CDR3 sequence is 18 residues long. Trimming at V came to 2 bases and at J to 4 bases, leaving 10 bases not matched to a gene. The CDR3 nucleotides are TGTGCCAGCAGTGAATTGACTAGCGGGGGACCGGTCTCAGATACGCAGTATTTT. Its protein is CASSELTSGGPVSDTQYF.

This clone has more than one count but fewer than ten. The V and J genes are TRBV10-1 and TRBJ2-2; TRBD1 matches at 8 bases. Germline CDR1 and CDR2: WNHNN and SYGVQD (reference sequence). The CDR3 spans 14 residues. The junction had 1 base not matched to a gene; V was cut back by 3 bases and J by 4 bases. CDR3 residues: CASSDTGGTGELFF. The CDR3 DNA is TGCGCCAGCAGTGACACAGGGGGCACCGGGGAGCTGTTTTTT.

This clone was seen a single time. The chain couples TRBV18 to TRBJ1-3; the D is unclear. V lost 0 bases and J 4 bases, leaving 13 bases between the germline ends. The CDR3 consists of 16 residues. Germline assignment: CDR1 KGHSH and CDR2 LQKENI. The chain's CDR3 is CASSPPSAAFGNTIYF. CDR3 DNA sequence: TGTGCCAGCTCACCACCGTCAGCGGCCTTCGGAAACACCATATATTTT.

This clone was seen only a few times. The V and J genes are TRBV6-5 and TRBJ2-1; 8 bases match TRBD1. The length of the CDR3 is 15 residues. V lost 7 bases to trimming and J lost 2 bases; unmatched junction nucleotides: 7. The germline V gene has CDR1 MNHEY and CDR2 SVGAGI. The CDR3 region is CASKETQGAYNEQFF. CDR3 coding DNA: TGTGCCAGCAAGGAGACACAGGGGGCCTACAATGAGCAGTTCTTC.

This chain uses TRBV25-1 with TRBJ2-7, with 9 bases fitting TRBD1. The ends lost 6 bases at V and 0 bases at J; junction bases unmatched: 6. Germline V gene sequence: CDR1 MGHDK, CDR2 SYGVNS. The CDR3 is made up of 15 amino acids. The CDR3 here is CASRRTGDSSYEQYF. CDR3 nucleotide sequence: TGTGCCAGCAGGAGGACAGGGGACAGCTCCTACGAGCAGTACTTC.

The chain is built from TRBV29-1 and TRBJ2-1, with 10 bases fitting TRBD1. The CDR3 sequence is 15 residues long. Germline V gene sequence: CDR1 SQVTM, CDR2 ANQGSEA. Trimming cost V 2 bases and J 7 bases; bases outside gene matches: 8. CDR3 in DNA: TGCAGCGTTGAAAGACAGGGGGCGCGAAGTAATGAGCAGTTCTTC. Translating it yields CSVERQGARSNEQFF.

V and J are TRBV6-5 and TRBJ1-5, with 7 bases fitting TRBD1. Germline assignment: CDR1 MNHEY and CDR2 SVGAGI. V lost 7 bases, J lost 2 bases, and 8 bases stayed unmatched. This CDR3 spans 15 amino acids. CDR3 protein: CASNPTGSGNQPQHF. CDR3 bases: TGTGCCAGCAATCCGACAGGGTCTGGCAATCAGCCCCAGCATTTT.

V gene TRBV4-1 combines with J gene TRBJ1-2, with a weak D call TRBD1 (5 bases). Per germline, CDR1 MGHRA and CDR2 YSYEKL. V lost 2 bases to trimming and J lost 6 bases, with 16 bases between them. The CDR3 covers 15 residues. This CDR3 is CASSQPTDLGHGYTF. In DNA, the CDR3 is TGCGCCAGCAGCCAACCCACAGACTTGGGGCATGGCTACACCTTC.

V usage is TRBV19 and J usage is TRBJ1-2, with D possibly being TRBD1 (5 bases). Germline V lookup: CDR1 LNHDA, CDR2 SQIVND (reference sequence). V was cut by 0 bases and J by 2 bases, with 16 bases left in between. The CDR3 has 17 residues. The CDR3 protein is CASSIDGWGRPNYGYTF. In nucleotides, the CDR3 is TGTGCCAGTAGTATAGACGGGTGGGGCAGACCAAACTATGGCTACACCTTC.

The chain uses TRBV2 and TRBJ1-2; D is undetermined. V was clipped by 6 bases and J by 9 bases, with 14 bases between them. The CDR3 spans 12 residues. Germline V gene lookup returns CDR1 SNHLY and CDR2 FYNNEI. CDR3 sequence reads: CASSDSDRRYTF. CDR3 nucleotides: TGTGCCAGCAGCGACTCCGACCGTCGCTACACCTTC.

The chain carries TRBV12-5 and TRBJ1-3; D gene unclear. Germline lookup yields CDR1 LGHNT and CDR2 FRNRAP. V was cut by 2 bases and J by 0 bases, with 26 bases left in between. The CDR3 length is 21 residues. This chain's CDR3 is CASGLRPLALTGVLSGNTIYF. CDR3 DNA sequence: TGTGCTAGTGGTTTGAGGCCACTGGCGCTAACCGGGGTACTCTCTGGAAACACCATATATTTT. The full variable domain, its missing parts supplied by reference TRBV12-5 and TRBJ1-3, is DARVTQTPRHKVTEMGQEVTMRCQPILGHNTVFWYRQTMMQGLELLAYFRNRAPLDDSGMPKDRFSAEMPDATLATLKIQPSEPRDSAVYFCASGLRPLALTGVLSGNTIYFGEGSWLTVV.

The rearrangement links TRBV19 to TRBJ1-3, with TRBD1 identical over 7 bases. There are 15 residues in the CDR3. Germline V CDR1 and CDR2: LNHDA, SQIVND (reference sequence). V lost 4 bases to trimming and J lost 2 bases; unmatched junction nucleotides: 5. The CDR3 region has the DNA TGTGCCAGTAGTACTACAGGGGTGGCTGGAAACACCATATATTTT. This gives the protein CASSTTGVAGNTIYF.

This clone was seen a handful of times. The rearrangement uses TRBV18 and TRBJ2-3; 7 nucleotides line up with TRBD1. Trimming removed 3 bases from V and 3 bases from J; junction bases left unmatched: 0. The CDR3 covers 13 residues. Germline V gives CDR1 KGHSH, CDR2 LQKENI. CDR3 in amino acids: CASSPGQTDTQYF. In DNA, the CDR3 is TGTGCCAGCTCACCGGGACAGACAGATACGCAGTATTTT.